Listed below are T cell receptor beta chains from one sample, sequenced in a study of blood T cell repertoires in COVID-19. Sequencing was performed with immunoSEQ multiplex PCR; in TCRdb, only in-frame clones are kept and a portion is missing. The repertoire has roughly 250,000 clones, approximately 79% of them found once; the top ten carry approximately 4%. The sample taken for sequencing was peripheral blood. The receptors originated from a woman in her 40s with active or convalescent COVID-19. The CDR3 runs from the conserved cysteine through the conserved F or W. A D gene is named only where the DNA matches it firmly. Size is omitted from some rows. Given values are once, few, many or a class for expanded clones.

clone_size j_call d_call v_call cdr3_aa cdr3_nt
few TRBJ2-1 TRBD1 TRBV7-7 CASSRAQGAREQFF TGTGCTAGCAGCCGAGCACAGGGGGCGCGTGAGCAGTTCTTC
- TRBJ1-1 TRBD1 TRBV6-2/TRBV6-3 CASSYGQGAPLFF TGTGCCAGCAGTTATGGCCAGGGGGCCCCTCTTTTCTTT
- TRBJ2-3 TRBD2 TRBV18 CASSPPSGDTDTQYF TGTGCCAGCTCACCGCCTAGCGGGGATACAGATACGCAGTATTTT
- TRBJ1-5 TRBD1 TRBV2 CASSRPGQGIHQPQHF TGTGCCAGCAGCCGCCCGGGACAGGGAATTCATCAGCCCCAGCATTTT
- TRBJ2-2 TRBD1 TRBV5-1 CASSPAGRGHTGELFF TGCGCCAGCAGCCCGGCGGGCAGGGGGCATACCGGGGAGCTGTTTTTT
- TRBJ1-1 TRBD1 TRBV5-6 CASSWGQGRLGTEAFF TGTGCCAGCAGTTGGGGACAGGGAAGGCTGGGCACTGAAGCTTTCTTT
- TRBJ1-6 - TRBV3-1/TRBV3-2 CASSQAPDSVNSPLHF TGTGCCAGCAGCCAAGCCCCGGACAGTGTGAATTCACCCCTCCACTTT
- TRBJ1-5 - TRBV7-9 CASSSSSNQPQHF TGTGCCAGCAGCTCCTCTAGCAATCAGCCCCAGCATTTT
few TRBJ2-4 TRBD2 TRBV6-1 CASSGVTSGGPGNIQYF TGTGCCAGCAGTGGGGTCACTAGCGGGGGGCCAGGGAACATTCAGTACTTC
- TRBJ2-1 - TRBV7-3 CASSPNWSPYNEQFF TGTGCCAGCAGCCCAAACTGGTCGCCCTACAATGAGCAGTTCTTC
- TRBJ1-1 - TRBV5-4 CASSRQAGVNTEAFF TGTGCCAGCAGCCGGCAGGCAGGGGTGAACACTGAAGCTTTCTTT
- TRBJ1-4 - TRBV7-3 CASSLIPLNEKLFF TGTGCCAGCAGCTTAATCCCTCTTAATGAAAAACTGTTTTTT
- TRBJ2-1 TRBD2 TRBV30 CAWVRTSGYNEQFF TGTGCCTGGGTTAGGACTAGCGGCTACAATGAGCAGTTCTTC
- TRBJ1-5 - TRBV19 CASSIRGSNQPQHF TGTGCCAGTAGTATAAGGGGTAGCAATCAGCCCCAGCATTTT
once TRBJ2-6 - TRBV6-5 CASGLGGPGANVLTF TGTGCCAGCGGTTTGGGGGGGCCGGGGGCCAACGTCCTGACTTTC
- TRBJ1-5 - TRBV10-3 CAISEQDSRNQPQHF TGTGCCATCAGTGAGCAGGACAGCAGAAATCAGCCCCAGCATTTT
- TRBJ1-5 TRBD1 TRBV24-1 CATSDIGTGFSSNQPQHF TGTGCCACCAGTGATATCGGGACAGGGTTTTCTAGCAATCAGCCCCAGCATTTT
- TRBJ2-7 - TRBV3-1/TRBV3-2 CASSQDLSGSYEQYF TGTGCCAGCAGCCAAGATTTGTCGGGCTCCTACGAGCAGTACTTC
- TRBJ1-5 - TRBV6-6 CASSSPNWAGNQPQHF TGTGCCAGCAGCAGCCCTAATTGGGCAGGCAATCAGCCCCAGCATTTT
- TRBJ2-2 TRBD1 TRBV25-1 CASSVQGYTGELFF TGTGCCAGCAGTGTACAGGGGTACACCGGGGAGCTGTTTTTT
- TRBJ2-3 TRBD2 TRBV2 CADRAGGSTDTQYF TGTGCCGACCGAGCGGGGGGTAGCACAGATACGCAGTATTTT
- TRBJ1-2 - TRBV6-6 CASSYLGGRVYGYTF TGTGCCAGCAGTTACTTAGGGGGTAGGGTCTATGGCTACACCTTC
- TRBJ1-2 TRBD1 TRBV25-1 CASSEGRGLGYTF TGTGCCAGCAGTGAAGGCAGGGGGCTTGGCTACACCTTC
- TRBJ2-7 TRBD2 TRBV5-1 CASSLERTSYEQYF TGCGCCAGCAGCTTGGAAAGGACTAGCTACGAGCAGTACTTC
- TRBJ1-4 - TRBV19 CASSTTYGAFNEKLFF TGTGCCAGTAGTACCACCTACGGTGCATTTAATGAAAAACTGTTTTTT
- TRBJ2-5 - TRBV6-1 CASSEAPNREETQYF TGTGCCAGCAGTGAAGCCCCCAACAGGGAAGAGACCCAGTACTTC
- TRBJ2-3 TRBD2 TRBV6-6 CASSRFTSGGTTDTQYF TGTGCCAGCAGTCGTTTTACTAGCGGGGGGACCACAGATACGCAGTATTTT
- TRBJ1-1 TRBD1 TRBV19 CASSRQGMNTEAFF TGTGCCAGTAGCAGACAGGGGATGAACACTGAAGCTTTCTTT
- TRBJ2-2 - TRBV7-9 CASSLEGRTGELFF TGTGCCAGCAGCTTGGAGGGTCGGACCGGGGAGCTGTTTTTT
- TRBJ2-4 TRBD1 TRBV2 CASSDRTGMDKNIQYF TGTGCCAGCAGTGATCGGACAGGGATGGACAAAAACATTCAGTACTTC
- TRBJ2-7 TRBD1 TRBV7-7 CASSSRTGAEYEQYF TGTGCCAGCAGCTCCCGGACAGGGGCAGAATACGAGCAGTACTTC
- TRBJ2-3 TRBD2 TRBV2 CASSDPGLADEKDTQYF TGTGCCAGCAGTGATCCGGGACTAGCGGATGAAAAGGATACGCAGTATTTT
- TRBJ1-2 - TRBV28 CASSLLAGAAYGYTF TGTGCCAGCAGTTTATTGGCAGGGGCGGCCTATGGCTACACCTTC
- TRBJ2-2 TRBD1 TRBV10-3 CAIRSGTGATGELFF TGTGCCATCAGATCCGGGACAGGGGCCACCGGGGAGCTGTTTTTT
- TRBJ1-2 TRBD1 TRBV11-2 CASSRGTVDGYTF TGTGCCAGCAGCCGCGGGACAGTCGATGGCTACACCTTC
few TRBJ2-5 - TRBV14 CASSEYLQETQYF TGTGCCAGCTCGGAGTATCTTCAAGAGACCCAGTACTTC
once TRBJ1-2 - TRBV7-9 CASSFAPTARGYGYTF TGTGCCAGCAGCTTTGCCCCGACAGCAAGGGGCTATGGCTACACCTTC
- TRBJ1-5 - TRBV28 CASTPGGDIKQPQHF TGTGCCAGCACACCCGGGGGGGACATAAAACAGCCCCAGCATTTT
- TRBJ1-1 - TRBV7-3 CASSLMGRGNTEAFF TGTGCCAGCAGCTTAATGGGCAGGGGGAACACTGAAGCTTTCTTT
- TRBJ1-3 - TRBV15 CATSRVVTGGNTIYF TGTGCCACCAGCAGAGTCGTGACAGGAGGAAACACCATATATTTT
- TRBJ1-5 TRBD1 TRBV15 CATRKTGGRGNQPQHF TGTGCCACCAGAAAAACAGGGGGCAGAGGGAATCAGCCCCAGCATTTT
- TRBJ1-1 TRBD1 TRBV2 CASSDQGATVGTEAFF TGTGCCAGCAGTGACCAGGGGGCGACGGTGGGCACTGAAGCTTTCTTT
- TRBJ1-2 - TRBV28 CASSFRWWGGRYGYTF TGTGCCAGCAGTTTCCGCTGGTGGGGGGGCCGGTATGGCTACACCTTC
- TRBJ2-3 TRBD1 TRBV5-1 CASSFGTGTDTQYF TGCGCCAGCAGCTTTGGGACAGGGACAGATACGCAGTATTTT
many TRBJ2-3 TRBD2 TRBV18 CASSPPSGVSRYF TGTGCCAGCTCACCACCTAGCGGGGTTTCCCGGTATTTT
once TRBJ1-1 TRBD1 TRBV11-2 CASSSSDRGLGTEAFF TGTGCCAGCAGCTCCTCGGACAGGGGGTTGGGTACTGAAGCTTTCTTT
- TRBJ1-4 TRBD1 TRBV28 CASSPTGLGGEKLFF TGTGCCAGCAGTCCGACAGGGCTCGGAGGAGAAAAACTGTTTTTT
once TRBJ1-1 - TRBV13 CASSLAAGRENTEAFF TGTGCCAGCAGCCTCGCCGCAGGACGGGAGAACACTGAAGCTTTCTTT
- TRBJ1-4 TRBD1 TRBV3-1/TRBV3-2 CASSYTGTGKSELFF TGTGCCAGCAGCTACACCGGGACAGGGAAGAGCGAACTGTTTTTT
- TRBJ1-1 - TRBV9 CASRRQTTEAFF TGTGCCAGCAGAAGACAGACCACTGAAGCTTTCTTT